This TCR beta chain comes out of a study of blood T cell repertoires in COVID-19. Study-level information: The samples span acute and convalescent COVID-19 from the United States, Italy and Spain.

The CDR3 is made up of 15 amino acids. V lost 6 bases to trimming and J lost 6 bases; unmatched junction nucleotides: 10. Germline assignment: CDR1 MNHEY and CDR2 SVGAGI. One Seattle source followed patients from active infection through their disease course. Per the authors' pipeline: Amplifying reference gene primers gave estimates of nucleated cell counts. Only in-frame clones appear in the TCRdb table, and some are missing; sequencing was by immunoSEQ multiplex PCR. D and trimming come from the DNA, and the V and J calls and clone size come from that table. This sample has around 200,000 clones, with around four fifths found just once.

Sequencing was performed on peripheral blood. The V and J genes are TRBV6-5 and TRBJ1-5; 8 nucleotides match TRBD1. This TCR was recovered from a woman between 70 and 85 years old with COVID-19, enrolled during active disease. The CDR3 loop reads CASRLDREGTQPQHF. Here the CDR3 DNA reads TGTGCCAGCAGATTGGACAGGGAAGGGACTCAGCCCCAGCATTTT.